This TCR beta chain was sequenced during a study of cytomegalovirus exposure and HLA in healthy donors. This CDR3 contains 14 residues. Germline V gene sequence: CDR1 MNHEY, CDR2 SMNVEV (reference sequence). The V end was cut by 5 bases, the J end by 8 bases, with 18 bases between. On this clone itself: The antigen is unknown.

Overall study results and limits: Productive rates of about 87% or about 30% were seen for most TCR beta V segments in an earlier analysis.

In the PCR, 60 Vbeta and 13 Jbeta primers were used. Authors' processing steps: Some 10 million of the about 80 million unique TCR beta chains counted in a later analysis were shared. The method was immunoSEQ multiplex PCR; TCRdb's version includes in-frame clones alone and lacks a portion of them. The DNA was the basis for D and trimming; V, J and clone size are from that table. The sample has about 190,000 clones, approximately 85% seen once; the top ten hold about 0.8%. The chain has TRBV27 and TRBJ1-2; D possibly corresponds to TRBD1 (5 bases). The sequencing input was PBMCs. The sequence was collected from a woman under 30 in good health and CMV-seronegative. The CDR3 here is CASSPSPGVGGYTF. The CDR3, as DNA: TGTGCCAGCAGTCCCTCCCCGGGGGTTGGGGGCTACACCTTC.